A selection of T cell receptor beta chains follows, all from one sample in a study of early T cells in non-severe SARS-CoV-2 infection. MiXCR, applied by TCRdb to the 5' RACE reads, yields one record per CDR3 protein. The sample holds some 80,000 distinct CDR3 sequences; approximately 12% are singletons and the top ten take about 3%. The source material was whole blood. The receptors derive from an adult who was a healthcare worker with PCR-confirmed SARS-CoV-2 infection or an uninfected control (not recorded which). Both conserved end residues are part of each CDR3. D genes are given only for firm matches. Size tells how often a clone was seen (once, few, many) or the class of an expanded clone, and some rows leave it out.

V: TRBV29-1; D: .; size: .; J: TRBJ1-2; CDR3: CSGGPYEATYGYTF; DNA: TGCAGCGGGGGCCCTTATGAGGCCACCTATGGCTACACCTTC
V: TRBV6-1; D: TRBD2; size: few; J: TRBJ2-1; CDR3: CASSEDGASGYNEQFF; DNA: TGTGCCAGCAGTGAGGATGGGGCTAGCGGTTACAATGAGCAGTTCTTC
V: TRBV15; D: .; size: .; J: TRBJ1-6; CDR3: CATSGSSYNSPLHF; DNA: TGTGCCACCAGCGGCAGCTCCTATAATTCACCCCTCCACTTT
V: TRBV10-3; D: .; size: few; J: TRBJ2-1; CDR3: CAISGGGPTYNEQFF; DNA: TGTGCCATCAGTGGGGGCGGGCCGACCTACAATGAGCAGTTCTTC
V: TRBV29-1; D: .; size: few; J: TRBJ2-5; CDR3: CSVVDSQETQYF; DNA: TGCAGCGTTGTCGACAGCCAAGAGACCCAGTACTTC
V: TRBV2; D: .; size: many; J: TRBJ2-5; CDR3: CASRRDSQETQYF; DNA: TGTGCCAGCAGGCGGGACAGCCAAGAGACCCAGTACTTC
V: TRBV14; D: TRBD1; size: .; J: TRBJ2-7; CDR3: CASSPGTGSSRSEQYF; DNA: TGTGCCAGCAGCCCCGGGACAGGGTCCAGCCGGTCCGAGCAGTACTTC
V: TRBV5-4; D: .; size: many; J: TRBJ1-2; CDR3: CAFLEWGYGYTF; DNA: TGTGCCTTCCTTGAGTGGGGCTATGGCTACACCTTC
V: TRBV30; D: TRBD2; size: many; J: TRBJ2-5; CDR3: CAWDSGGRETQYF; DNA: TGTGCCTGGGACAGCGGGGGGCGAGAGACCCAGTACTTC
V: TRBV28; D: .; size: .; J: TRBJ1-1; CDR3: CASSLGTMNTEAFF; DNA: TGTGCCAGCAGCCTTGGGACAATGAACACTGAAGCTTTCTTT
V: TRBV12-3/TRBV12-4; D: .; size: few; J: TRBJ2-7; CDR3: CASSDSGSTYEQYF; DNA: TGTGCCAGCAGTGACAGCGGGTCTACCTACGAGCAGTACTTC
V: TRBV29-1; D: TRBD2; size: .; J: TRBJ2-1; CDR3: CRVGLAGYNEQFF; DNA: TGCAGAGTGGGGCTAGCGGGCTACAATGAGCAGTTCTTC
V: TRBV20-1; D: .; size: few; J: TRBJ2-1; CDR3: CSAREVDEQFF; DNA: TGCAGTGCTAGAGAGGTGGATGAGCAGTTCTTC
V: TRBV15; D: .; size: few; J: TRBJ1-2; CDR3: CATSRDLPGIRDGYTF; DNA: TGTGCCACCAGCAGAGATCTACCGGGGATAAGGGATGGCTACACCTTC
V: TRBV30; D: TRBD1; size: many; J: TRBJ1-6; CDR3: CAWWSRQGVNSPLHF; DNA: TGTGCCTGGTGGTCCCGACAGGGCGTGAATTCACCCCTCCACTTT
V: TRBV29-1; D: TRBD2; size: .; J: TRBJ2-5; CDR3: CSVERREIGETQYF; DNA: TGCAGCGTTGAGAGGCGGGAGATTGGAGAGACCCAGTACTTC
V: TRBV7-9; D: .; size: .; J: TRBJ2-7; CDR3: CASTYRDGSYEQYF; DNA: TGTGCCAGCACCTACAGGGACGGGTCTTACGAGCAGTACTTC
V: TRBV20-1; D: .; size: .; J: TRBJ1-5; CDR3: CSAPGQVRGGNQPQHF; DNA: TGCAGTGCCCCGGGACAAGTCCGGGGGGGCAATCAGCCCCAGCATTTT
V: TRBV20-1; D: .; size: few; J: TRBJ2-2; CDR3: CSATWDLRSTGELFF; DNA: TGCAGTGCTACCTGGGATCTAAGGAGCACCGGGGAGCTGTTTTTT
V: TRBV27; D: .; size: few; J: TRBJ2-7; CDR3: CASTQQGPSSYEQYF; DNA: TGTGCCAGCACCCAGCAGGGGCCTAGCTCCTACGAGCAGTACTTC
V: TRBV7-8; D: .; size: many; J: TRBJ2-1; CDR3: CASSLAFPDEQFF; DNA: TGTGCCAGCAGCCTAGCCTTCCCCGATGAGCAGTTCTTC
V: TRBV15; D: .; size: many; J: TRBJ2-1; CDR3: CATSRGAGNEQFF; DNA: TGTGCCACCAGCAGGGGAGCGGGCAATGAGCAGTTCTTC
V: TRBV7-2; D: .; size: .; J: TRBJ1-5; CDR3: CASSLAGISNQPQHF; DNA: TGTGCCAGCAGCTTAGCAGGGATTAGCAATCAGCCCCAGCATTTT
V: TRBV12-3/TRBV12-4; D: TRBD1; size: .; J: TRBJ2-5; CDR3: CASSPTGGDGTQYF; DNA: TGTGCCAGCAGTCCTACAGGGGGCGACGGGACCCAGTACTTC
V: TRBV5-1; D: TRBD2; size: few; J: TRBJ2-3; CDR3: CASSLVTSGSDTQYF; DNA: TGCGCCAGCAGCTTAGTGACTAGCGGGAGTGATACGCAGTATTTT
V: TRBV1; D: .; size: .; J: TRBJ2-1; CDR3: CTSSPIPPGMCWQFF; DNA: TGCACCAGCAGCCCCATCCCGCCGGGAATGTGTTGGCAGTTCTTC
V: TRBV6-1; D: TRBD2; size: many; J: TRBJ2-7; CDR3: CASSTRLAGVYEQYF; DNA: TGTGCCAGCAGTACCCGACTAGCGGGAGTCTACGAGCAGTACTTC
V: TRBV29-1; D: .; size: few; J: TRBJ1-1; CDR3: CSVGAHINMNTEAFF; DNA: TGCAGCGTTGGAGCCCACATCAATATGAACACTGAAGCTTTCTTT
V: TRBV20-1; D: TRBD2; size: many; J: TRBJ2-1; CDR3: CSARSFGTSGKVIYEQFF; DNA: TGCAGTGCTCGTTCCTTCGGGACTAGCGGGAAAGTTATCTATGAGCAGTTCTTC
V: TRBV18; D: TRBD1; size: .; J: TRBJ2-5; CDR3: CASSPLTGGTQETQYF; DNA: TGTGCCAGCTCACCACTGACAGGGGGGACACAAGAGACCCAGTACTTC
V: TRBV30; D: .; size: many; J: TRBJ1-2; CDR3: CAWRPPGNYGYTF; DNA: TGTGCCTGGAGACCCCCAGGGAACTATGGCTACACCTTC
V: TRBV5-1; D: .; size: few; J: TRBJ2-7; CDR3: CASSPGRDYEQYF; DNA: TGCGCCAGCAGCCCGGGACGGGACTACGAGCAGTACTTC
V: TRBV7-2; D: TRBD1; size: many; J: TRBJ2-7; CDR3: CASSSRDSSYEQYF; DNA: TGTGCCAGCAGCTCCCGGGACAGTTCCTACGAGCAGTACTTC
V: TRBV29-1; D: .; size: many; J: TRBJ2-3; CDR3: CSVDGVPDTQYF; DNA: TGCAGCGTTGATGGTGTTCCGGATACGCAGTATTTT
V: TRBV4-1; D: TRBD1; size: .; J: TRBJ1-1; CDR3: CASSHRQGVTEAFF; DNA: TGCGCCAGCAGCCACCGACAGGGGGTGACTGAAGCTTTCTTT
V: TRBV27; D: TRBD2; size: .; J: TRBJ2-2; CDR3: CASRPGLGFLTGELFF; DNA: TGTGCCAGCAGGCCTGGACTAGGATTCTTAACCGGGGAGCTGTTTTTT
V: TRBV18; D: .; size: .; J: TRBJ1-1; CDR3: CASSPSHNMNTEAFF; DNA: TGTGCCAGCTCACCAAGCCACAATATGAACACTGAAGCTTTCTTT
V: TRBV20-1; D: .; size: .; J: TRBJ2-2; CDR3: CSAPGRPTGELFF; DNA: TGCAGTGCCCCGGGACGGCCCACCGGGGAGCTGTTTTTT
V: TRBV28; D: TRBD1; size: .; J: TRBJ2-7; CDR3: CASSSTGQGRYEQYF; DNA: TGTGCCAGCAGTTCGACCGGACAGGGAAGATACGAGCAGTACTTC
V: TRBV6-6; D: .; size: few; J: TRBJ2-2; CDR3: CASSPLDRNTGELFF; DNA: TGTGCCAGCAGTCCTCTGGACAGAAACACCGGGGAGCTGTTTTTT
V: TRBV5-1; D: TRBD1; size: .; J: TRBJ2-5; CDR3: CASSLAGTVVTETQYF; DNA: TGCGCCAGCAGCTTGGCCGGGACAGTGGTGACAGAGACCCAGTACTTC
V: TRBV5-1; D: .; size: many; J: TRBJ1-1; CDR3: CASSPGVNTEAFF; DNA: TGTGCCAGCAGCCCTGGGGTAAACACTGAAGCTTTCTTT
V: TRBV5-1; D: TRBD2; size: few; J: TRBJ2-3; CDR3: CASSLVAGDTQYF; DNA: TGCGCCAGCAGCTTGGTAGCGGGAGATACGCAGTATTTT
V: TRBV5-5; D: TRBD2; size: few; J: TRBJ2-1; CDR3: CASSSPEWRGLDEQFF; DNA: TGTGCCAGCAGCTCTCCCGAGTGGCGGGGGTTGGATGAGCAGTTCTTC
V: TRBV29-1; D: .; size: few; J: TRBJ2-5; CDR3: CSVEEITGSETQYF; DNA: TGCAGCGTTGAAGAGATTACAGGGTCGGAGACCCAGTACTTC
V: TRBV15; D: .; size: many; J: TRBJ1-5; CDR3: CATSRSPSTLQPQHF; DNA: TGTGCCACCAGCAGATCTCCTAGTACCCTTCAGCCCCAGCATTTT